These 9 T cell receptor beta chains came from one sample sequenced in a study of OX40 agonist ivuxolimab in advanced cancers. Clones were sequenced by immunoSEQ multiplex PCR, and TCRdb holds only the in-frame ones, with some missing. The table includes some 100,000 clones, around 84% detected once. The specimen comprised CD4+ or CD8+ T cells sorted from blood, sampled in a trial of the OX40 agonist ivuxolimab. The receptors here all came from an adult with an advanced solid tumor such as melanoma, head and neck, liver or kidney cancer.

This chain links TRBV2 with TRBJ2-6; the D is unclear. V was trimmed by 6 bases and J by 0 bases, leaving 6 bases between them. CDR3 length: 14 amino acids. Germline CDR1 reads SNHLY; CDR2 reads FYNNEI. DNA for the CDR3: TGTGCCAGCAGCGGAAGCTCTGGGGCCAACGTCCTGACTTTC. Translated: CASSGSSGANVLTF.

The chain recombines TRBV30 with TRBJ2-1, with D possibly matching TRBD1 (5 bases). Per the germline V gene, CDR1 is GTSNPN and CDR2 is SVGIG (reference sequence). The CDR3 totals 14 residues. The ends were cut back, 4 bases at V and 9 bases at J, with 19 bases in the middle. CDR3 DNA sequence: TGTGCCTGGACCCCCAAGGCAGGGATTGGTGAGCAGTTCTTC. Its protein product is CAWTPKAGIGEQFF.

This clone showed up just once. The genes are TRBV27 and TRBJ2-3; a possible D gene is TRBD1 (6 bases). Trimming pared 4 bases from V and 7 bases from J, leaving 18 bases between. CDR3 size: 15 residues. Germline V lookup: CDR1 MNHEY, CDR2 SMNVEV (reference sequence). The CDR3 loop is CASSSGTGFANTQYF. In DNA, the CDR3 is TGTGCCAGCAGTTCCGGTACAGGGTTCGCAAATACGCAGTATTTT.

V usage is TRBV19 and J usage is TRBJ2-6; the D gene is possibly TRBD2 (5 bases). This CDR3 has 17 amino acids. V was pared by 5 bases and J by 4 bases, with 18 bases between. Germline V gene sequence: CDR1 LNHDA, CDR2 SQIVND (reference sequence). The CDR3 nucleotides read TGTGCCAGTAGTCGGGAACAGCTTGGCTCGGGGGCCAACGTCCTGACTTTC. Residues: CASSREQLGSGANVLTF.

The DNA for the CDR3 is TGTGCCAGCAGACAGGGACAGGGAGAGACCCAGTACTTC. Translated, it gives CASRQGQGETQYF. The rearrangement links TRBV28 to TRBJ2-5; 9 nucleotides agree with TRBD1. V trimming: 6 bases; J trimming: 4 bases; junction bases outside the gene matches: 3. This CDR3 region has 13 residues. The germline gives CDR1 MDHEN, CDR2 SYDVKM.

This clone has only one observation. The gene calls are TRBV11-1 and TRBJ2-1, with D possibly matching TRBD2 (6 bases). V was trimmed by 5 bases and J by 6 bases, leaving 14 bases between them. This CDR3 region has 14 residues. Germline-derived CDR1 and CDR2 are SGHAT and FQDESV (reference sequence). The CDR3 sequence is CASSPFMGGNEQFF. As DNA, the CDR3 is TGTGCCAGCAGCCCCTTCATGGGGGGCAATGAGCAGTTCTTC.

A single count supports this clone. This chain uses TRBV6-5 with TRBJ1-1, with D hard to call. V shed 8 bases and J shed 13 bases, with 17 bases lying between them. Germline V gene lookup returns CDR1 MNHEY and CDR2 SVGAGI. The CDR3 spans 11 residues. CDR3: CASLGYRSLFF. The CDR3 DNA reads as TGTGCCAGCCTCGGGTACCGAAGCCTTTTCTTT.

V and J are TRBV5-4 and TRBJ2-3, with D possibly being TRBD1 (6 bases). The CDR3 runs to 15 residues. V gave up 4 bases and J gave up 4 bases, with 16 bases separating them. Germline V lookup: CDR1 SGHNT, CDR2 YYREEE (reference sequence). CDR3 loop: CASSETLQGPDTQYF. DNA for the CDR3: TGTGCCAGCAGCGAGACCTTACAGGGCCCAGATACGCAGTATTTT.

The CDR3 sequence is CAISEGPRSYEQYV. CDR3 DNA sequence: TGTGCCATCAGTGAGGGTCCACGTTCCTACGAGCAGTACGTC. The chain recombines TRBV10-3 with TRBJ2-7; D uncertain. The CDR3 length is 14 residues. V was shortened by 2 bases and J by 1 base, with 9 bases between the two germline ends. Per the germline V gene, CDR1 is ENHRY and CDR2 is SYGVKD.